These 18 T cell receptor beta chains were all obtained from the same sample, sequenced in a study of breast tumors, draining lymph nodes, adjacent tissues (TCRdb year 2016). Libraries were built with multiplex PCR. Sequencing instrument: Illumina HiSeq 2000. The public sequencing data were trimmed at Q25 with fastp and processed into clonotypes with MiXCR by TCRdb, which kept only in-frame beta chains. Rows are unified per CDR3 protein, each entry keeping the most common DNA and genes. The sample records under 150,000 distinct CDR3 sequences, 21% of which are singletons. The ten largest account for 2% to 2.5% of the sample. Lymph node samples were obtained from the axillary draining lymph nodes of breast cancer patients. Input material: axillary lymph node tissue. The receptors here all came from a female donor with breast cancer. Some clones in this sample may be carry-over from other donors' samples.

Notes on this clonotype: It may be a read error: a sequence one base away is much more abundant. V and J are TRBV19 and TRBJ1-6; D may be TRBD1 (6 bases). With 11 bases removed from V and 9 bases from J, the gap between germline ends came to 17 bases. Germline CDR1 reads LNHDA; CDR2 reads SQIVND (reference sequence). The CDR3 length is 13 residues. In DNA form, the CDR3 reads TGTGCCTCTAGGGGGGTCGAGGTTTCACCCCTCCACTTT. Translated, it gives CASRGVEVSPLHF.

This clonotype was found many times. The CDR3 region is CSAKIWGSSNYGYTF. Here the CDR3 DNA reads TGCAGCGCCAAGATTTGGGGAAGTTCTAACTATGGCTACACCTTC. The V and J genes are TRBV29-1 and TRBJ1-2; the D is unclear. V lost 7 bases, J lost 0 bases, and 18 bases lay in between. The CDR3 loop spans 15 amino acids. CDR1 and CDR2 from the germline V gene are SQVTM and ANQGSEA. The full variable domain, in which reference TRBV29-1 and TRBJ1-2 provide the parts outside the CDR3, is SAVISQKPSRDICQRGTSLTIQCQVDSQVTMMFWYRQQPGQSLTLIATANQGSEATYESGFVIDKFPISRPNLTFSTLTVSNMSPEDSSIYLCSAKIWGSSNYGYTFGSGTRLTVV.

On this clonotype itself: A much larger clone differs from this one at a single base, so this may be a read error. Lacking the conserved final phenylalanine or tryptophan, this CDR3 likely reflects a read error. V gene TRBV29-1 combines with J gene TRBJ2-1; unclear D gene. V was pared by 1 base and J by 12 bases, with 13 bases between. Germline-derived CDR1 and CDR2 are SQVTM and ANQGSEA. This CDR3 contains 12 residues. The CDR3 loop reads CSVEVLGYGQFL. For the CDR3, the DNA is TGCAGCGTTGAAGTTCTAGGATACGGGCAGTTCTTA.

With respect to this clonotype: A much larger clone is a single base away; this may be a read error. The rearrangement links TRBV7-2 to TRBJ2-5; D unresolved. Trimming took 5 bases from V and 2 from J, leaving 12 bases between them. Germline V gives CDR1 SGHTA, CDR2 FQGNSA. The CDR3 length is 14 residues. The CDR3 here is CASSIRRLQETQYF. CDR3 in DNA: TGTGCCAGCAGCATACGTCGACTTCAAGAGACCCAGTACTTC.

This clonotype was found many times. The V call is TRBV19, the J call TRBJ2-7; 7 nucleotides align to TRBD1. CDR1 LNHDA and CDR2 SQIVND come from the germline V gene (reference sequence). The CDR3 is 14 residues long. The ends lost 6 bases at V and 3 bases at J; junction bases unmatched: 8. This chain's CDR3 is CASSFRDRYYEQYF. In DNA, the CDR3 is TGTGCCAGTAGCTTCCGGGACAGATACTACGAGCAGTACTTC.

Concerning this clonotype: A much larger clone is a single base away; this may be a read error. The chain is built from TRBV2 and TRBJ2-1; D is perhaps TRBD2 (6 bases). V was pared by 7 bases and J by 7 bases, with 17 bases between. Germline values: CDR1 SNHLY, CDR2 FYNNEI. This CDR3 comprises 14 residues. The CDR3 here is CASILSGVVNEQFF. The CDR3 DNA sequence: TGTGCCAGCATACTTTCGGGAGTCGTAAATGAGCAGTTCTTC.

The CDR3: CASKSLGSDTGELFF. CDR3 bases: TGTGCCAGCAAATCATTAGGATCGGACACCGGGGAGCTGTTTTTT. V usage is TRBV5-6 and J usage is TRBJ2-2; D call uncertain. The germline gives CDR1 SGHDT, CDR2 YYEEEE. V dropped 6 bases and J dropped 3 bases, with 15 bases sitting between them. The CDR3 contains 15 residues.

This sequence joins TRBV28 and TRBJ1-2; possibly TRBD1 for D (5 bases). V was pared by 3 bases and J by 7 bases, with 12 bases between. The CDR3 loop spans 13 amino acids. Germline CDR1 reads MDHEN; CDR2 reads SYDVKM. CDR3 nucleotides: TGTGCCAGCAGTTTTTGGGGGGATAGTGGCTACACCTTC. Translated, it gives CASSFWGDSGYTF.

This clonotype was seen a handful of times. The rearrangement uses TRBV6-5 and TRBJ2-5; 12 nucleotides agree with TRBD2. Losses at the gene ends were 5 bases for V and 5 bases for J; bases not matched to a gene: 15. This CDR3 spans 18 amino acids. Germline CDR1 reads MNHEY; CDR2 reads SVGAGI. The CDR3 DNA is TGTGCCAGCAGTAAACGACTAGCGGGAGAAGCCGGGTCGGAGACCCAGTACTTC. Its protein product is CASSKRLAGEAGSETQYF.

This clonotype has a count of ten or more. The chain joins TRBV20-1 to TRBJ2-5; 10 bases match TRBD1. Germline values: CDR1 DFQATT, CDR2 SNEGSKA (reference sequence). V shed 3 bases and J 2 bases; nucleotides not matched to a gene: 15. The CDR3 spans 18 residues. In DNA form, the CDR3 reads TGCAGTGCTAGCAGCGCCGGGACAGGGGATATGTATCAAGAGACCCAGTACTTC. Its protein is CSASSAGTGDMYQETQYF.

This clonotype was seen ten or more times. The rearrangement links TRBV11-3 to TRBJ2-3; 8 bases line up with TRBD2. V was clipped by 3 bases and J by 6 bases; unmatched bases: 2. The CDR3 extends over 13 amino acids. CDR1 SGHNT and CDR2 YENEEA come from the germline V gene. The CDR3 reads CASSFGTRDTQYF. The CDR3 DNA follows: TGTGCCAGCAGCTTTGGGACTAGGGATACGCAGTATTTT.

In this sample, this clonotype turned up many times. CDR3 sequence: CSAPQEGQGNYGYTF. The CDR3 nucleotides read TGCAGCGCTCCTCAAGAAGGACAGGGTAACTATGGCTACACCTTC. The chain carries TRBV29-1 and TRBJ1-2, with 8 positions matching TRBD1. V lost 7 bases, J lost 1 base, and 11 bases stayed unmatched. This CDR3 contains 15 residues. CDR1 and CDR2 (germline): SQVTM, ANQGSEA.

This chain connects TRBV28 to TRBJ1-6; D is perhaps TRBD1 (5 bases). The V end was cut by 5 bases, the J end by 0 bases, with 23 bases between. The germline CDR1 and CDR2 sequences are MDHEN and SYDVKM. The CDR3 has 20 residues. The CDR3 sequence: CASSPNDRFHVGSYNSPLHF. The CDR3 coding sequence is TGTGCCAGCAGTCCGAACGACAGATTTCATGTTGGCTCCTATAATTCACCCCTCCACTTT. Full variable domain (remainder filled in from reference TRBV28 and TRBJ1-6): DVKVTQSSRYLVKRTGEKVFLECVQDMDHENMFWYRQDPGLGLRLIYFSYDVKMKEKGDIPEGYSVSREKKERFSLILESASTNQTSMYLCASSPNDRFHVGSYNSPLHFGNGTRLTVT.

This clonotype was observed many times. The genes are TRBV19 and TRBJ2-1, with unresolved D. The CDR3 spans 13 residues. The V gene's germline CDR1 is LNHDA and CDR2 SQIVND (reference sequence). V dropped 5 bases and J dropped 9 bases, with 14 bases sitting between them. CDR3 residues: CASSLISQAEQFF. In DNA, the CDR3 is TGTGCCAGTAGTTTAATTTCCCAGGCTGAGCAGTTCTTC.

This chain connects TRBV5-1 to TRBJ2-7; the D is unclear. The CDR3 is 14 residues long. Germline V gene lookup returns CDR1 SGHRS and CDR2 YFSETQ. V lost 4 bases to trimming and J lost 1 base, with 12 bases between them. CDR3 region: CASSQESSSYEQYF. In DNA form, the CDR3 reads TGCGCCAGCAGCCAAGAATCCTCGTCCTACGAGCAGTACTTC.

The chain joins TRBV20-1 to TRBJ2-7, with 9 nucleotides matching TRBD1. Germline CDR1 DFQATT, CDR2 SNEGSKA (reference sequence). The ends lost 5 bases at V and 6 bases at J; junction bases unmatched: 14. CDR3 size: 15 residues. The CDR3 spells CSAFSLGQGFREQYF. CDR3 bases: TGCAGTGCTTTCTCCCTGGGACAGGGATTTCGCGAGCAGTACTTC.

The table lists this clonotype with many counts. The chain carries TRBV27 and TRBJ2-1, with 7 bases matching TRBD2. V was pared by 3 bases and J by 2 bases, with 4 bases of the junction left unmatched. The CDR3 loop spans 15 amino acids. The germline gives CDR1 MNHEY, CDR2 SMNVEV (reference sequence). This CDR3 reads CASSFAGATYNEQFF. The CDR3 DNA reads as TGTGCCAGCAGTTTCGCGGGAGCGACCTACAATGAGCAGTTCTTC.

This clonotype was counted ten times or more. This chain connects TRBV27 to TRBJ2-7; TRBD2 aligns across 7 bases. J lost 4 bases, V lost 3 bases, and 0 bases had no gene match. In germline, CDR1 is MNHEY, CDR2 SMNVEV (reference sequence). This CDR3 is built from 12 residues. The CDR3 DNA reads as TGTGCCAGCAGTTTCGGGGGGTACGAGCAGTACTTC. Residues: CASSFGGYEQYF.